Reported below is one T cell receptor (beta chain). This specimen comes from a study of blood T cell repertoires in COVID-19. Study context: COVID-19 samples collected from the United States, Italy and Spain covered acute and convalescent phases.

Researchers sorted participants into cohorts using their self-reported clinical history. Cohort 3 donors counted as recovered after two negative PCRs, clearance, or resolved symptoms. The CDR3 has 16 residues. Trimming at V came to 1 base and at J to 3 bases, leaving 6 bases not matched to a gene. Germline V gene data show CDR1 as SQVTM and CDR2 as ANQGSEA. The assay was immunoSEQ multiplex PCR, and TCRdb's table has in-frame clones only and misses some. The sample has 250,000 to 300,000 clones, around 90% seen once. The sample consisted of PBMCs or T cells enriched from blood (not recorded which). The clonotype originates from a woman aged 25 to 39 who had recovered from COVID-19. The genes are TRBV29-1 and TRBJ2-3; 11 bases are shared with TRBD1. The CDR3 loop is CSVEGTGGDGTDTQYF. In nucleotides, the CDR3 is TGCAGCGTTGAAGGGACAGGGGGCGACGGGACAGATACGCAGTATTTT.